This TCR beta chain was observed in a study of cytomegalovirus exposure and HLA in healthy donors. Study observations and caveats: Reports state that TCR beta sequences accurately predicted most subjects' HLA-A and HLA-B alleles. TCR beta V- and J-gene trimming was later associated with a missense DCLRE1C variant.

PCR primers comprised 60 Vbeta and 13 Jbeta primers. Only in-frame clones appear in the TCRdb table, and some are missing; sequencing was by immunoSEQ multiplex PCR. The sample has 150,000 to 200,000 clones, approximately 88% seen once. Remarks on this clone: The antigen remains undetermined. Other DNA sequences of this sample code for an identical CDR3.

Germline CDR1 SGDLS, CDR2 YYNGEE. CDR3 length: 12 amino acids. J gave up 8 bases and V 3 bases, and 4 bases lay outside the gene matches. Sequencing was done on a sample of PBMCs. The clonotype comes from a boy younger than 18 in good health and CMV-seronegative. The chain carries TRBV9 and TRBJ1-2, with 7 nucleotides matching TRBD1. DNA of the CDR3: TGTGCCAGCAGCGGGACAGGACGAGGCTACACCTTC. Its protein product is CASSGTGRGYTF.